This T cell receptor (beta chain) stems from a study of blood T cell repertoires in COVID-19. As for the study in general: Specimens from acute and convalescent COVID-19 originated in the United States, Italy and Spain. T cells, B-cell-depleted T cells, or PBMCs provided the cDNA or gDNA that served as material.

Per the original data handling: Using reference gene primer amplification, nucleated cell counts were estimated. Some clones are missing from TCRdb's copy, which holds only in-frame ones; the method was immunoSEQ multiplex PCR. The DNA was the basis for D and trimming; V, J and clone size are from that table. The sample consists of about 52,000 clones, under 90% of them appearing once. This clone was found a few times. CDR1 SGHNT and CDR2 YYREEE come from the germline V gene (reference sequence). The CDR3 loop spans 16 amino acids. After removal of 5 bases from V and 4 bases from J, the junction contained 10 bases not matched to a gene.

This sequence joins TRBV5-4 and TRBJ2-5; TRBD2 matches at 11 bases. The sequenced sample consisted of peripheral blood. This TCR derives from a man between 65 and 85 years old with acute or convalescent COVID-19. The CDR3 loop reads CASSLALAGVGETQYF. The CDR3 DNA follows: TGTGCCAGCAGTCTTGCACTAGCGGGGGTTGGAGAGACCCAGTACTTC.